Sequencing of this TCR beta chain was carried out in a study of Ad26.COV2.S vaccination and SARS-CoV-2 variants. The assay was immunoSEQ multiplex PCR, and TCRdb's table has in-frame clones only and misses some. The data contain around 420,000 clones, 85% to 90% of them singletons. The CDR3 is 14 residues long. Germline V gene data show CDR1 as LNHNV and CDR2 as YYDKDF (reference sequence). The V end was cut by 1 base, the J end by 3 bases, with 9 bases between. Treatment in this sample: around 19 received Ad26.COV2.S at low or high dose, single or two shots; several received placebo; per-sample allocation not given. Sample collection was performed on day 63 after the first vaccine or placebo injection.

The sequencing used peripheral blood, collected in a trial of Ad26.COV2.S vaccine versus placebo. The TCR sequence derives from a person between 18 and 65 years old who received the Ad26.COV2.S COVID-19 vaccine or a placebo. This sequence joins TRBV15 and TRBJ1-2; weak D call: TRBD1 (6 bases). The CDR3 spells CATSRGNRDYGYTF. The DNA of the CDR3 is TGTGCCACCAGCAGAGGCAACAGGGACTATGGCTACACCTTC.